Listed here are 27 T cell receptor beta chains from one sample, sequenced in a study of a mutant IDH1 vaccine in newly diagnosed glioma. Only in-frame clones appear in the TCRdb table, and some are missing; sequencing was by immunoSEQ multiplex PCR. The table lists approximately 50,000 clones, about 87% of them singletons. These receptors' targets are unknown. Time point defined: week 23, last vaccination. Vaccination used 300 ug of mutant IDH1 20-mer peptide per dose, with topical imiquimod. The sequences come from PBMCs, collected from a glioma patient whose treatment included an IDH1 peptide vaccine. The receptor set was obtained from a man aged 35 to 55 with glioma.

The CDR3 loop is CASSPAVGGATYEQYF. CDR3 sequence (DNA): TGTGCCAGCAGCCCCGCCGTGGGGGGCGCAACCTACGAGCAGTACTTC. The chain uses TRBV9 and TRBJ2-7; D is tentatively TRBD1 or TRBD2 (6 bases each). Germline CDR1 SGDLS, CDR2 YYNGEE. The germline V and J ends were trimmed by 4 bases and 2 bases, with 19 bases remaining between them. This CDR3 has 16 residues.

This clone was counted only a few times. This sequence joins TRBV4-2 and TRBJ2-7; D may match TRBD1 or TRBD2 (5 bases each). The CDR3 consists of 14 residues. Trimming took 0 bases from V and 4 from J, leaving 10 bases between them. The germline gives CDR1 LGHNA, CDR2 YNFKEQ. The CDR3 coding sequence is TGTGCCAGCAGCCAAGATAAGGGACGGTACGAGCAGTACTTC. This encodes CASSQDKGRYEQYF.

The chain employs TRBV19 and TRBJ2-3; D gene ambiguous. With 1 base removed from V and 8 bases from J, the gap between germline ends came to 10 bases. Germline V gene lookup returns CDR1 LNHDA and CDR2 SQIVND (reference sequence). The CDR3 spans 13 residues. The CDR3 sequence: CASSIGPLTTQYF. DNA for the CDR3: TGTGCCAGTAGTATAGGACCGCTAACTACGCAGTATTTT.

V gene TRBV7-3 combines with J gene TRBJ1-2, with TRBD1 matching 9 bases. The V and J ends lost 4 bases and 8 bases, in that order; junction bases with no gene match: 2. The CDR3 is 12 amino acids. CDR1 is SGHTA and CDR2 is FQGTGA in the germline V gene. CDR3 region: CASSSTGGGYTF. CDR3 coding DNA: TGTGCCAGCAGCTCGACAGGGGGAGGCTACACCTTC. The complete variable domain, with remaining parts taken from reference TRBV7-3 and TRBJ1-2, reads GAGVSQTPSNKVTEKGKYVELRCDPISGHTALYWYRQSLGQGPEFLIYFQGTGAADDSGLPNDRFFAVRPEGSVSTLKIQRTERGDSAVYLCASSSTGGGYTFGSGTRLTVV.

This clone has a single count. CDR3 protein: CASSPRQGAGGYTF. The CDR3 DNA follows: TGTGCCAGCAGCCCTCGACAGGGGGCGGGAGGCTACACCTTC. The chain joins TRBV7-9 to TRBJ1-2; 10 nucleotides line up with TRBD1. This CDR3 is 14 amino acids long. The V segment lost 5 bases and the J segment 8 bases; nucleotides outside the gene matches: 8. Per germline, CDR1 SEHNR and CDR2 FQNEAQ (reference sequence).

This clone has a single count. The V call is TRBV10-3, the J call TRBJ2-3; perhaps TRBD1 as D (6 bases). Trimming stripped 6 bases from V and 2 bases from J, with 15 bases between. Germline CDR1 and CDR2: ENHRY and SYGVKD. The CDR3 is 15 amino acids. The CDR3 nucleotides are TGTGCCATCAGGAACCGGGACATATCCACAGATACGCAGTATTTT. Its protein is CAIRNRDISTDTQYF.

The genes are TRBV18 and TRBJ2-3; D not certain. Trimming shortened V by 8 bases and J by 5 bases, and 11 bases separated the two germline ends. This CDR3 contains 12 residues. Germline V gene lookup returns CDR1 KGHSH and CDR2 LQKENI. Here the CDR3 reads CASANYGDTQYF. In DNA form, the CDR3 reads TGTGCCAGCGCTAACTATGGAGATACGCAGTATTTT.

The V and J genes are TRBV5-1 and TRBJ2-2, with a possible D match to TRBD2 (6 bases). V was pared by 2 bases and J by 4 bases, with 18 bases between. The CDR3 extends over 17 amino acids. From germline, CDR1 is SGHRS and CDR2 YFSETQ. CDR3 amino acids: CASSFYTSGLGTGELFF. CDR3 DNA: TGCGCCAGCAGCTTTTATACCTCGGGACTCGGCACCGGGGAGCTGTTTTTT.

Here the CDR3 reads CASSPRTGDNEQFF. CDR3 DNA sequence: TGCGCCAGCAGCCCCCGGACAGGAGACAATGAGCAGTTCTTC. This chain uses TRBV5-1 with TRBJ2-1; 7 bases are shared with TRBD1. CDR1 SGHRS and CDR2 YFSETQ come from the germline V gene. The length of the CDR3 is 14 residues. V shed 4 bases, J shed 5 bases, and the junction held 6 bases outside the gene matches.

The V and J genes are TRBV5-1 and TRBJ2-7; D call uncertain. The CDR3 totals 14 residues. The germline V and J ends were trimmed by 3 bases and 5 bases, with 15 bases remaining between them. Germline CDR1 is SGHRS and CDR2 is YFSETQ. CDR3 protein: CASSSSRQVNEQYF. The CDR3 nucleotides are TGCGCCAGCAGCTCGTCGCGGCAGGTGAACGAGCAGTACTTC.

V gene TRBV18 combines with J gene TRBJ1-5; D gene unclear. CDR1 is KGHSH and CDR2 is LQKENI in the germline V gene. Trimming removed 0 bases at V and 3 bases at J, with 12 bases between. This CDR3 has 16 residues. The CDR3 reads CASSPPMEGYNQPQHF. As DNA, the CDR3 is TGTGCCAGCTCACCACCGATGGAAGGGTACAATCAGCCCCAGCATTTT. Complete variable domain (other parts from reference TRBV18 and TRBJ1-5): NAGVMQNPRHLVRRRGQEARLRCSPMKGHSHVYWYRQLPEEGLKFMVYLQKENIIDESGMPKERFSAEFPKEGPSILRIQQVVRGDSAAYFCASSPPMEGYNQPQHFGDGTRLSIL.

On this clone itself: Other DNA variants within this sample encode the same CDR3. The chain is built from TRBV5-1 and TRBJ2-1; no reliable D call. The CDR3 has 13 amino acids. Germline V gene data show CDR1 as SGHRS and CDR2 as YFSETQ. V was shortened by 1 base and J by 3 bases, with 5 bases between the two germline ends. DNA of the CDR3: TGCGCCAGCAGCTTGACCAGCTACAATGAGCAGTTCTTC. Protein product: CASSLTSYNEQFF.

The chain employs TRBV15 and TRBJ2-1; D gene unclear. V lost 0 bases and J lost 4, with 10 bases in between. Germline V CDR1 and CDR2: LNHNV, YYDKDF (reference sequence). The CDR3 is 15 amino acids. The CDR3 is CATSRETMGYNEQFF. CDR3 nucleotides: TGTGCCACCAGCAGAGAGACAATGGGGTACAATGAGCAGTTCTTC.

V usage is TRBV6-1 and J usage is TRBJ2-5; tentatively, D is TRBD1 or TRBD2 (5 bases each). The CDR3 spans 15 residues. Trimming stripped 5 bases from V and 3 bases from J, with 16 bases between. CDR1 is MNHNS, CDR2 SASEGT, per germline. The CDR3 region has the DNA TGTGCCAGCAGTTGGCTCGGGGCCGGGGAAGAGACCCAGTACTTC. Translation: CASSWLGAGEETQYF.

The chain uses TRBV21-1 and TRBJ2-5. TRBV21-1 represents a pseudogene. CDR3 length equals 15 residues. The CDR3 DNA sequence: TGTGCCAGCAGCAAGGTCTGGGGTAGGGACGAGACCCAGTACTTC. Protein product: CASSKVWGRDETQYF.

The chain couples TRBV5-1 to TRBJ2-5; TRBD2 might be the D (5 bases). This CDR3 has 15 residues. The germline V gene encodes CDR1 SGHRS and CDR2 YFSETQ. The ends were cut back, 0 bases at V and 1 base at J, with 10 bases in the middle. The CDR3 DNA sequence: TGCGCCAGCAGCTTGGCCGGGAATCTCCAAGAGACCCAGTACTTC. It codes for CASSLAGNLQETQYF. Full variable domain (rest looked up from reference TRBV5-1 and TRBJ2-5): KAGVTQTPRYLIKTRGQQVTLSCSPISGHRSVSWYQQTPGQGLQFLFEYFSETQRNKGNFPGRFSGRQFSNSRSEMNVSTLELGDSALYLCASSLAGNLQETQYFGPGTRLLVL.

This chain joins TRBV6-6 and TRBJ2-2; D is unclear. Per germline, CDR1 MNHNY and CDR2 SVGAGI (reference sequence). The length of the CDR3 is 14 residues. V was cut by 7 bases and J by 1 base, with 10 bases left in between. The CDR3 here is CASIENRNTGELFF. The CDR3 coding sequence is TGTGCCAGCATCGAGAACAGGAACACCGGGGAGCTGTTTTTT.

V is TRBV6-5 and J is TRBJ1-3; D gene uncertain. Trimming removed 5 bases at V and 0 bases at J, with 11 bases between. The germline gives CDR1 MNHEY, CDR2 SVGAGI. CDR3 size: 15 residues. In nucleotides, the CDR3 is TGTGCCAGCAGTCTCTCAGCCAGCTCTGGAAACACCATATATTTT. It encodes CASSLSASSGNTIYF.

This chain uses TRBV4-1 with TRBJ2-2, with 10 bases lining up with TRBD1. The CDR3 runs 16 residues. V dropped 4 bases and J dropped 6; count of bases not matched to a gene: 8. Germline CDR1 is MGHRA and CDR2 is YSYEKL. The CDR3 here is CASSRRQGAVPGELFF. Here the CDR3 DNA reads TGCGCCAGCAGCCGCAGACAGGGGGCGGTCCCCGGGGAGCTGTTTTTT.

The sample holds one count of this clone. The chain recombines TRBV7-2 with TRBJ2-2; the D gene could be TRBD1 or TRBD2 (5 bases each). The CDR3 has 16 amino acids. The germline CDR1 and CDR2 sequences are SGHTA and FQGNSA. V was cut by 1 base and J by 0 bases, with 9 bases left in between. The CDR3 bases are TGTGCCAGCAGCTTAGAGGGACGTACGAACACCGGGGAGCTGTTTTTT. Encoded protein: CASSLEGRTNTGELFF.

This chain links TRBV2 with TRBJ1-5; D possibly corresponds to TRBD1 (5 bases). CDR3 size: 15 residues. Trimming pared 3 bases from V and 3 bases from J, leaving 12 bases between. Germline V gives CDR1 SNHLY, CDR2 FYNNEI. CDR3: CASSDWTTTNQPQHF. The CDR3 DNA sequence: TGTGCCAGCAGTGATTGGACAACGACCAATCAGCCCCAGCATTTT.

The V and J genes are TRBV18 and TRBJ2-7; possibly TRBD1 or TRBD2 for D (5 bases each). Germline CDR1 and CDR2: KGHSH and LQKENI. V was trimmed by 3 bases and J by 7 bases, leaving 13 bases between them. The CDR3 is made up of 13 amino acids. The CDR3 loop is CASSPGTRGEQYF. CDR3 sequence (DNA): TGTGCCAGCTCACCCGGGACCCGGGGAGAGCAGTACTTC.

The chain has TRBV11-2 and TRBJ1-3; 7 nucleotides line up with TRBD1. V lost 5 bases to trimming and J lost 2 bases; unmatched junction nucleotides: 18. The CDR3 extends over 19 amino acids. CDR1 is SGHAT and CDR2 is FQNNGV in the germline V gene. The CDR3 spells CASSRYWRRQGTAGNTIYF. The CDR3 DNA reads TGTGCCAGCAGCCGATATTGGAGGAGACAGGGAACGGCTGGAAACACCATATATTTT.

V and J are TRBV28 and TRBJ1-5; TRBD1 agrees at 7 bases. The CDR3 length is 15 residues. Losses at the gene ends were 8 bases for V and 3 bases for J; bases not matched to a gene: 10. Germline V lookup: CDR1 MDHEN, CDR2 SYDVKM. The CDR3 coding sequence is TGTGCCAGCGCTCCCCTCGGGACAGACAATCAGCCCCAGCATTTT. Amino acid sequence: CASAPLGTDNQPQHF.

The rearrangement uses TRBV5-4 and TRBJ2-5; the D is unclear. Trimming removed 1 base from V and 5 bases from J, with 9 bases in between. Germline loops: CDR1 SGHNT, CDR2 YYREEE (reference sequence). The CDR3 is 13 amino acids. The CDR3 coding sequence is TGTGCCAGCAGCTTGTCTGCTGCCGAGACCCAGTACTTC. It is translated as CASSLSAAETQYF.

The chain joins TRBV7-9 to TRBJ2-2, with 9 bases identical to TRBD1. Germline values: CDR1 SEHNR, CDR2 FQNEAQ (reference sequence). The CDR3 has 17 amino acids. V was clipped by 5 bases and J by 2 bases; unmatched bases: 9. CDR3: CASSTGYRGRNTGELFF. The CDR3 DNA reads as TGTGCCAGCAGCACAGGATACAGGGGGCGCAACACCGGGGAGCTGTTTTTT. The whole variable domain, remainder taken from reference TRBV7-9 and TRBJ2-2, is DTGVSQNPRHKITKRGQNVTFRCDPISEHNRLYWYRQTLGQGPEFLTYFQNEAQLEKSRLLSDRFSAERPKGSFSTLEIQRTEQGDSAMYLCASSTGYRGRNTGELFFGEGSRLTVL.

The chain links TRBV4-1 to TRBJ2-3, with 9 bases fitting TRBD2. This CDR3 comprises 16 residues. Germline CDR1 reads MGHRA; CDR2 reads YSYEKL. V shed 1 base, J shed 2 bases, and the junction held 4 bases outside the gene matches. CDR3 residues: CASSQVPSGITDTQYF. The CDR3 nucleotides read TGCGCCAGCAGCCAAGTCCCTAGCGGGATCACAGATACGCAGTATTTT.